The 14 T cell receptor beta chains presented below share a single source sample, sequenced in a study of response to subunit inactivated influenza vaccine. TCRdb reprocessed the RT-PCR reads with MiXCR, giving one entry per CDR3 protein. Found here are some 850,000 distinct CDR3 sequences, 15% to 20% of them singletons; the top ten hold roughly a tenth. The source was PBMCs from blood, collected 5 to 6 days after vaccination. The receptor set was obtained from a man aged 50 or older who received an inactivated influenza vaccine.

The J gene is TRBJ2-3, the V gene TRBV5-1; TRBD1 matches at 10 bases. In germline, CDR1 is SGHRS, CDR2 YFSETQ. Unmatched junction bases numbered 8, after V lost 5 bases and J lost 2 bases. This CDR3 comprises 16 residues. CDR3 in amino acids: CASRPGGTGATDTQYF. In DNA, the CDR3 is TGCGCCAGCAGACCAGGGGGGACAGGGGCCACAGATACGCAGTATTTT.

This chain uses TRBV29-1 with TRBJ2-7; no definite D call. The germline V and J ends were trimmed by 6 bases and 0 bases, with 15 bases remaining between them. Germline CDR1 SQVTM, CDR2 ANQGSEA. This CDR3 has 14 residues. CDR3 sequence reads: CSVETRAPSYEQYF. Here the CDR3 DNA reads TGCAGCGTGGAGACCCGAGCCCCCTCCTACGAGCAGTACTTC.

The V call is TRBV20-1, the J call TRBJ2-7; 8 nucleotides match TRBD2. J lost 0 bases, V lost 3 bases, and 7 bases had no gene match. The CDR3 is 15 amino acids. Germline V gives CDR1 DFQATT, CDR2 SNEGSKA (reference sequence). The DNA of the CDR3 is TGCAGTGCTAGCTTGCTAGCGGGTGACTCCTACGAGCAGTACTTC. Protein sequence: CSASLLAGDSYEQYF.

CDR3 in amino acids: CASSYSPGVEVVGEQFF. The CDR3 nucleotides are TGTGCCAGCAGTTACTCGCCGGGAGTGGAGGTTGTAGGTGAGCAGTTCTTC. The chain is built from TRBV6-5 and TRBJ2-1; D is perhaps TRBD2 (6 bases). Germline V gene data show CDR1 as MNHEY and CDR2 as SVGAGI. V gave up 0 bases and J gave up 9 bases, with 21 bases separating them. The CDR3 has 17 amino acids.

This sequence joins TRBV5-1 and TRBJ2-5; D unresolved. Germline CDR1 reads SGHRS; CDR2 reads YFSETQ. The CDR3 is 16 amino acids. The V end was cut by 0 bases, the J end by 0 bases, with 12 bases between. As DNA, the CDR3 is TGCGCCAGCAGCTTGGCCGGCGTCCCCCACCAAGAGACCCAGTACTTC. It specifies CASSLAGVPHQETQYF. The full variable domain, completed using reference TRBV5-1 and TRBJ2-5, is KAGVTQTPRYLIKTRGQQVTLSCSPISGHRSVSWYQQTPGQGLQFLFEYFSETQRNKGNFPGRFSGRQFSNSRSEMNVSTLELGDSALYLCASSLAGVPHQETQYFGPGTRLLVL.

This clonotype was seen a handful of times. CDR3 sequence reads: CASSQEAASGTYEQYF. CDR3 coding DNA: TGTGCCAGCAGCCAAGAGGCGGCTAGCGGAACCTACGAGCAGTACTTC. This chain joins TRBV4-2 and TRBJ2-7, with 7 bases identical to TRBD2. The germline V gene encodes CDR1 LGHNA and CDR2 YNFKEQ. The CDR3 contains 16 residues. The V segment lost 0 bases and the J segment 2 bases; nucleotides outside the gene matches: 7.

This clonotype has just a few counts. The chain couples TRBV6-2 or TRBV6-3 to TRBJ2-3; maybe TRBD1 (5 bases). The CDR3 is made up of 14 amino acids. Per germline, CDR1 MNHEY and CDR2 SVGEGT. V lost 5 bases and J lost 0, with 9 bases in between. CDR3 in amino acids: CASSADSSTDTQYF. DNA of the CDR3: TGTGCCAGCAGTGCCGACAGCAGCACAGATACGCAGTATTTT.

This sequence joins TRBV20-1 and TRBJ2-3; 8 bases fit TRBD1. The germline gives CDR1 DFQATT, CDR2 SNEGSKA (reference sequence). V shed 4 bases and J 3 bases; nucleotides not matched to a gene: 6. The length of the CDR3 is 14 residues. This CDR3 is CSAMAGGRTDTQYF. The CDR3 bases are TGCAGTGCTATGGCAGGGGGCCGGACAGATACGCAGTATTTT.

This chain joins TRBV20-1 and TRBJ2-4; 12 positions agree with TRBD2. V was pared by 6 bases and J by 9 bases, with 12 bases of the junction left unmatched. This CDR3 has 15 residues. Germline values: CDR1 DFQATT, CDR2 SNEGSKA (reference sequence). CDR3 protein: CSAKPSGRGGAIQYF. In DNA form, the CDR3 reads TGCAGTGCGAAACCTAGCGGGAGGGGTGGGGCCATTCAGTACTTC.

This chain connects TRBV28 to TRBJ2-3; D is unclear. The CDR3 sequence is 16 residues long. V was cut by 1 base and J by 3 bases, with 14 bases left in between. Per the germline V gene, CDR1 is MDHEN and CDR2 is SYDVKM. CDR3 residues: CASSLYRAGRTDTQYF. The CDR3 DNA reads TGTGCCAGCAGTTTATATCGGGCAGGCCGGACAGATACGCAGTATTTT. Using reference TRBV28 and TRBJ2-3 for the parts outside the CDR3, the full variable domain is DVKVTQSSRYLVKRTGEKVFLECVQDMDHENMFWYRQDPGLGLRLIYFSYDVKMKEKGDIPEGYSVSREKKERFSLILESASTNQTSMYLCASSLYRAGRTDTQYFGPGTRLTVL.

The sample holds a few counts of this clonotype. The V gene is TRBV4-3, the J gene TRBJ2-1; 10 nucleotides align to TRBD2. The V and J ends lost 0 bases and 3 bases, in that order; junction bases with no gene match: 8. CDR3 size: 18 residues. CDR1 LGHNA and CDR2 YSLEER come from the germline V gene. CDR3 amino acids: CASSQDPPLAGVYNEQFF. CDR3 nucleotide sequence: TGCGCCAGCAGCCAAGATCCCCCGCTAGCGGGAGTCTACAATGAGCAGTTCTTC.

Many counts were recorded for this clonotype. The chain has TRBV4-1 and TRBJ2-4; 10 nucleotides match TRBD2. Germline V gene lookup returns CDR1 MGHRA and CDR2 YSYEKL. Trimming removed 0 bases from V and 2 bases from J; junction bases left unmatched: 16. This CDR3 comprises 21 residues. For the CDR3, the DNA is TGCGCCAGCAGCCAAGACCTTCTTACTAGCGGGGCCTCCCTGTCCAAAAACATTCAGTACTTC. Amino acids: CASSQDLLTSGASLSKNIQYF.

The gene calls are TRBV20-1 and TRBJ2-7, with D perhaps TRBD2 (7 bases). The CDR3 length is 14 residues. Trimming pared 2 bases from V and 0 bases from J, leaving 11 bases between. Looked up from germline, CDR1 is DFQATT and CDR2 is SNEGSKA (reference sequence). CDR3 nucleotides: TGCAGTGCTAGAAGGGGGGGAAACTCCTACGAGCAGTACTTC. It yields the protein CSARRGGNSYEQYF.

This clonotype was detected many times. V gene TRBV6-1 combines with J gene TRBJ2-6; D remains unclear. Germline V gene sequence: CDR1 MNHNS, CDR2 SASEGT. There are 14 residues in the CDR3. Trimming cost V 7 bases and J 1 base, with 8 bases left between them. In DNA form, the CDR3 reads TGTGCCAGCACCCCAGCATCTGGGGCCAACGTCCTGACTTTC. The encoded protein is CASTPASGANVLTF.